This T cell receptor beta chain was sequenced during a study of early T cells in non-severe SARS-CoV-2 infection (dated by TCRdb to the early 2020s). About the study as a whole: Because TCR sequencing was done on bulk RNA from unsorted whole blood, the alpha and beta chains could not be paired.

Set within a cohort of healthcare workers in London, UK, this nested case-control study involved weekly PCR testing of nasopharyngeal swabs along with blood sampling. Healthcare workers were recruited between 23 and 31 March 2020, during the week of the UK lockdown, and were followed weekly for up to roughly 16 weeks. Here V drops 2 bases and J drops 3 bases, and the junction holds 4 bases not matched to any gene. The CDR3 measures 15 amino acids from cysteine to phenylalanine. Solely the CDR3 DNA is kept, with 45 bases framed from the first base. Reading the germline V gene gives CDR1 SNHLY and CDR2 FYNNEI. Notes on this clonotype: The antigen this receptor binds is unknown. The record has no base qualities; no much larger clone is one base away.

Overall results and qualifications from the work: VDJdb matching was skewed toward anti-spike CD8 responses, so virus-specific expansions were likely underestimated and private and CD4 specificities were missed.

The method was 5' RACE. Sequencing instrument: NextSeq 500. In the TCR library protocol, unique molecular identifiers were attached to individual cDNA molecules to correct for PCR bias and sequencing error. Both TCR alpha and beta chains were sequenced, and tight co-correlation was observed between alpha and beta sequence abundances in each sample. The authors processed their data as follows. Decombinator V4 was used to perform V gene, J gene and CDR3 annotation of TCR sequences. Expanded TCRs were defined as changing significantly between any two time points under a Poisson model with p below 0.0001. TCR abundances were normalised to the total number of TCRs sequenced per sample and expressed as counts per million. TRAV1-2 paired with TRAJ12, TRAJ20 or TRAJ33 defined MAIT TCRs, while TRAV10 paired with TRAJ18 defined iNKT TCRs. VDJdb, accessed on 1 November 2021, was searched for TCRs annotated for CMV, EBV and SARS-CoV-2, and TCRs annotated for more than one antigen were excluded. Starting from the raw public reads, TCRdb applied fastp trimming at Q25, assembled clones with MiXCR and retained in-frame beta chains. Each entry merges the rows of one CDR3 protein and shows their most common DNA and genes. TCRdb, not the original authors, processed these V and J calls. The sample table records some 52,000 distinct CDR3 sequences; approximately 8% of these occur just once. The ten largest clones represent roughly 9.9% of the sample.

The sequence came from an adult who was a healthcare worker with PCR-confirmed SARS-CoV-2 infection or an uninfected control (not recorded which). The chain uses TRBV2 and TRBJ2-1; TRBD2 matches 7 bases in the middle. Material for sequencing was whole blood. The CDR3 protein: CASSELASGYNEQFF. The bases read TGTGCCAGCAGTGAACTCGCTAGCGGCTACAATGAGCAGTTCTTC.